The count of the clone carrying this T cell receptor (beta chain) is one. This entry is derived from a study of T cell responses to AZD1222 COVID-19 vaccine. The assay was immunoSEQ multiplex PCR, and TCRdb's table has in-frame clones only and misses some. The sample lists 100,000 to 150,000 clones, about nine tenths seen once, with 0.85% to 1.2% in the top ten. Germline V gene sequence: CDR1 SNHLY, CDR2 FYNNEI. CDR3 size: 15 residues. Germline trimming cut 6 bases from V and 1 base from J; bases unmatched to any gene: 5. The TCR was taken from an adult who received the AZD1222 COVID-19 vaccine. The chain recombines TRBV2 with TRBJ2-5; 10 bases line up with TRBD1. The sample in question was peripheral blood, obtained 28 days after the second AZD1222 dose. CDR3 in DNA: TGTGCCAGCAGCTCCCGGACAGGGGGCCAAGAGACCCAGTACTTC. This codes for CASSSRTGGQETQYF.